The T cell receptor beta chain under discussion was sequenced for a study of T-cell reconstitution after alpha-beta-depleted transplantation in children. This clonotype has ten or more counts. Unique molecular identifiers were used to barcode this TCRbeta library. TCRdb reanalysed the PCR reads using MiXCR and keeps one entry per CDR3 protein. The sample shows 420,000 or so distinct CDR3 sequences, roughly 10% of them seen only once. The CDR3 sequence is 13 residues long. The ends lost 3 bases at V and 6 bases at J; junction bases unmatched: 3. Germline CDR1 and CDR2: KGHSH and LQKENI. This chain uses TRBV18 with TRBJ1-1, with TRBD1 matching 8 bases. Specimen: PBMCs from the stem cell graft donor, collected from the stem cell graft. This clonotype was sampled from a human donor who donated a stem cell graft to a child with acute myeloid leukemia. CDR3 sequence (DNA): TGTGCCAGCTCACCCGGACAGGGCTCTGAAGCTTTCTTT. Translating it yields CASSPGQGSEAFF.